Detailed here is one T cell receptor beta chain. The antigen is undetermined. The data were obtained in a study of lymphopenia after photon versus proton radiotherapy. Study conclusions and caveats: Oligoclonal CD8+ Temra expansion after nadir drove photon patients' diversity drop.

The CDR3 runs to 14 residues. Germline loops: CDR1 MNHNY, CDR2 SVGAGI (reference sequence). V lost 4 bases, J lost 8 bases, and 15 bases lay in between. Clones were sequenced by immunoSEQ multiplex PCR, and TCRdb holds only the in-frame ones, with some missing. The sample lists about 20,000 clones, approximately 90% seen once, with over 8.5% in the top ten. This TCR derives from an older man with esophageal cancer. The rearrangement joins TRBV6-6 to TRBJ2-4, with a possible D match to TRBD2 (6 bases). The material was peripheral blood, obtained from a patient treated with proton-based radiotherapy. CDR3: CASSSSRGYDIQYF. CDR3 nucleotide sequence: TGTGCCAGCAGTTCGTCACGGGGGTATGACATTCAGTACTTC.